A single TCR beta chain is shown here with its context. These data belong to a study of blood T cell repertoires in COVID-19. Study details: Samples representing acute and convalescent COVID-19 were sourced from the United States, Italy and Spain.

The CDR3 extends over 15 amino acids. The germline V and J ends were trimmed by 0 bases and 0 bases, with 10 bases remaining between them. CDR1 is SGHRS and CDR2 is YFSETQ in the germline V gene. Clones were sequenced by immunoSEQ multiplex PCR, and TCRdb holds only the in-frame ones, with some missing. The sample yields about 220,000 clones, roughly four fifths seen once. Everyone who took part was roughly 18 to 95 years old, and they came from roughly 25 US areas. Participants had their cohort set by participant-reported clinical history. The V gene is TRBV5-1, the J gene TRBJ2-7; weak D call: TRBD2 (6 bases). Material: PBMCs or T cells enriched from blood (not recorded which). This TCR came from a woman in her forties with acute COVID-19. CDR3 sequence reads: CASSLVGGFSYEQYF. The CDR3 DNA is TGCGCCAGCAGCTTGGTCGGGGGTTTCTCCTACGAGCAGTACTTC.